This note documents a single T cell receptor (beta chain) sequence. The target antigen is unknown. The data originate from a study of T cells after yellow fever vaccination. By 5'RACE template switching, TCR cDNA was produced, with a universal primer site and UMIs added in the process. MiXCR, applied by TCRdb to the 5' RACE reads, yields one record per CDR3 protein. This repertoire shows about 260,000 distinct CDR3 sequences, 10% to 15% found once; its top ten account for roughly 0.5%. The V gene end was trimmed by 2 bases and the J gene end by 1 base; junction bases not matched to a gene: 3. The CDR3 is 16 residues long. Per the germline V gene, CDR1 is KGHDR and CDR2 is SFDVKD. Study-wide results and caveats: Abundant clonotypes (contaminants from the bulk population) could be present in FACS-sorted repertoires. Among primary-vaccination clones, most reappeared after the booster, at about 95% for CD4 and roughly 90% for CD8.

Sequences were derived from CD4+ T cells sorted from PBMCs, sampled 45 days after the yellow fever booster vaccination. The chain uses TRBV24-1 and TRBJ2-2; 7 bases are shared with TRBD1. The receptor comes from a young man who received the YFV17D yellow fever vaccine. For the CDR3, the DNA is TGTGCCACCAGTGATTCAGGGACAGTGAACACCGGGGAGCTGTTTTTT. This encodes CATSDSGTVNTGELFF.